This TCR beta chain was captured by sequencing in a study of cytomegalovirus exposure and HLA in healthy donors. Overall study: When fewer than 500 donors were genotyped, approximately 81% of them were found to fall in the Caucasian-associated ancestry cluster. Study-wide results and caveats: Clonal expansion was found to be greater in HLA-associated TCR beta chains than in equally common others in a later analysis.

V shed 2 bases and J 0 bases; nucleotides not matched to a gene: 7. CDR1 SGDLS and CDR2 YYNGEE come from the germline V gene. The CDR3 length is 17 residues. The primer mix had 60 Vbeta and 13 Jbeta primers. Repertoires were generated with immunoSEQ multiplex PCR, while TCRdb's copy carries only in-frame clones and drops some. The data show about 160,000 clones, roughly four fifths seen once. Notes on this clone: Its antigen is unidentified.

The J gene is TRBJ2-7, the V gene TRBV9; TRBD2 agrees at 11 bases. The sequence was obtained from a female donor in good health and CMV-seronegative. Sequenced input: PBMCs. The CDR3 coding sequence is TGTGCCAGCAGCGTCTCTAGCGGGGGGACTAGCTCCTACGAGCAGTACTTC. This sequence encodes CASSVSSGGTSSYEQYF.